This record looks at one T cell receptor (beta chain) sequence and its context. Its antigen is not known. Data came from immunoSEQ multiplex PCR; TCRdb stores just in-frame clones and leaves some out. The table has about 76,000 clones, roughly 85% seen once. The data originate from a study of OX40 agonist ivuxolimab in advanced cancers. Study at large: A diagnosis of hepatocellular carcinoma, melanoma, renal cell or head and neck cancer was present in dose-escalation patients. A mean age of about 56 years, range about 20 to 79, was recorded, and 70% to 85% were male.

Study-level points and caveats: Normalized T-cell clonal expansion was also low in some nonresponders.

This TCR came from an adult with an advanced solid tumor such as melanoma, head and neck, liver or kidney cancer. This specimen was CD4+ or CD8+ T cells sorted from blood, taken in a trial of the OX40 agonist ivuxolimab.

The CDR3 sequence: CASSFSRDRVTDTQYF. CDR3 coding DNA: TGTGCCAGCAGCTTTTCCCGGGACAGGGTAACAGATACGCAGTATTTT. J is TRBJ2-3 and V is TRBV5-8, with TRBD1 matching 9 bases. V trimming: 2 bases; J trimming: 3 bases; junction bases outside the gene matches: 7. The CDR3 has 16 amino acids. Germline V lookup: CDR1 SGHTS, CDR2 YDEGEE.